The subject of this entry is one TCR beta chain. Its antigen is undetermined. The data originate from a study of OX40 agonist ivuxolimab in advanced cancers. Whole-study context: Patients were treated with ivuxolimab, an agonistic anti-OX40 (CD134) antibody. Administration of intravenous ivuxolimab to patients occurred every 2 weeks at 0.01 to 10 mg/kg.

Broader study findings: At 0.1 to 3.0 mg/kg, CD4+ and CD8+ blood T cells expanded clonally by week 6. The study found that CD8+ T cells averaged more expanded clones than CD4+.

The table came from immunoSEQ multiplex PCR; TCRdb's copy has only in-frame clones and leaves some out. The sample contains 70,000 to 95,000 clones, 80% to 90% of which appear only once. This clonotype was sampled from an adult with an advanced solid tumor such as melanoma, head and neck, liver or kidney cancer. The sequences come from CD4+ or CD8+ T cells sorted from blood, collected in a trial of the OX40 agonist ivuxolimab.

This chain's CDR3 is CASSVAEVSYEQYF. The DNA of the CDR3 is TGTGCCAGCAGCGTAGCCGAGGTCTCCTACGAGCAGTACTTC. The chain has TRBV9 and TRBJ2-7; no definite D call. CDR1 SGDLS and CDR2 YYNGEE come from the germline V gene. The germline V and J ends were trimmed by 0 bases and 0 bases, with 7 bases remaining between them. This CDR3 spans 14 amino acids.